These 30 T cell receptor beta chains were all obtained from the same sample, sequenced in a study of cytomegalovirus exposure and HLA in healthy donors. This PCR relied on a set of 60 Vbeta primers and 13 Jbeta primers. Measured with immunoSEQ multiplex PCR; TCRdb has only the in-frame clones, and not every one. The profile shows 150,000 to 200,000 clones, roughly 72% of them singletons. Sequenced material: PBMCs. Receptors were obtained from a middle-aged man in good health and CMV-seronegative.

V gene TRBV15 combines with J gene TRBJ1-1, with no clear D. Looked up from germline, CDR1 is LNHNV and CDR2 is YYDKDF (reference sequence). V was clipped by 5 bases and J by 1 base, with 8 bases between them. CDR3 size: 13 residues. CDR3 in amino acids: CATSLIRNTEAFF. As DNA, the CDR3 is TGTGCCACCAGCCTCATTAGGAACACTGAAGCTTTCTTT.

CDR3 DNA sequence: TGTGCCAGCAGTGCAGGGGCAGGCTATGGCTACACCTTC. It specifies CASSAGAGYGYTF. The chain couples TRBV6-4 to TRBJ1-2, with D possibly TRBD1 on 6 matching bases. V lost 4 bases and J lost 4, with 10 bases in between. The CDR3 sequence is 13 residues long. Germline V lookup: CDR1 MRHNA, CDR2 SNTAGT.

In its sample, this clone was seen once. The chain combines TRBV7-2 with TRBJ1-1; tentative D call: TRBD1 (6 bases). The length of the CDR3 is 18 residues. V was trimmed by 5 bases and J by 3 bases, leaving 25 bases between them. CDR1 and CDR2 from the germline V gene are SGHTA and FQGNSA. DNA for the CDR3: TGTGCCAGCAGCCTAAGCGTCCGGGACATCCTTGAGGACACTGAAGCTTTCTTT. Encoded protein: CASSLSVRDILEDTEAFF. Variable domain in full (rest from reference TRBV7-2 and TRBJ1-1): GAGVSQSPSNKVTEKGKDVELRCDPISGHTALYWYRQSLGQGLEFLIYFQGNSAPDKSGLPSDRFSAERTGGSVSTLTIQRTQQEDSAVYLCASSLSVRDILEDTEAFFGQGTRLTVV.

This chain joins TRBV9 and TRBJ2-1; TRBD2 matches 12 bases. Germline CDR1 and CDR2: SGDLS and YYNGEE. The V and J ends lost 0 bases and 12 bases, in that order; junction bases with no gene match: 4. The CDR3 runs to 14 residues. In nucleotides, the CDR3 is TGTGCCAGCAGCGTAGGGGCGACTAGCGGGAGGCAGTTCTTC. Protein: CASSVGATSGRQFF.

CDR3 bases: TGTGCCAGCAGCTTGGAAGGGGATGATGAAAAACTGTTTTTT. Translating gives CASSLEGDDEKLFF. The chain recombines TRBV5-5 with TRBJ1-4; TRBD1 is a possible D gene (5 bases). Germline values: CDR1 SGHKS, CDR2 YYEKEE (reference sequence). This CDR3 comprises 14 residues. V was trimmed by 0 bases and J by 6 bases, leaving 9 bases between them.

A single count supports this clone. The chain recombines TRBV19 with TRBJ2-7; 12 bases match TRBD1. The trim removed 2 bases at V and 2 bases at J, leaving 4 bases unmatched. The CDR3 contains 16 residues. In germline, CDR1 is LNHDA, CDR2 SQIVND (reference sequence). CDR3 sequence: CASSIRDRGRPYEQYF. As DNA, the CDR3 is TGTGCCAGTAGTATACGGGACAGGGGGCGGCCCTACGAGCAGTACTTC.

The genes are TRBV9 and TRBJ2-2; D is uncertain. Germline V CDR1 and CDR2: SGDLS, YYNGEE. V lost 3 bases and J lost 5, with 14 bases in between. The CDR3 covers 15 residues. The CDR3 spells CASSADSIRTGELFF. In DNA form, the CDR3 reads TGTGCCAGCAGCGCTGATAGTATTCGGACCGGGGAGCTGTTTTTT. Complete variable domain (other parts from reference TRBV9 and TRBJ2-2): DSGVTQTPKHLITATGQRVTLRCSPRSGDLSVYWYQQSLDQGLQFLIQYYNGEERAKGNILERFSAQQFPDLHSELNLSSLELGDSALYFCASSADSIRTGELFFGEGSRLTVL.

This clone was seen more than once but under ten times. This chain uses TRBV11-2 with TRBJ1-2; TRBD1 aligns across 7 bases. CDR3 length: 13 residues. In germline, CDR1 is SGHAT, CDR2 FQNNGV. V lost 5 bases to trimming and J lost 2 bases; unmatched junction nucleotides: 2. The CDR3 DNA follows: TGTGCCAGCAGCCCGGGACAGAACTATGGCTACACCTTC. This encodes CASSPGQNYGYTF.

J is TRBJ1-1 and V is TRBV6-1; D perhaps matches TRBD1 (5 bases). CDR1 and CDR2 (germline): MNHNS, SASEGT. The CDR3 is 14 residues long. Trimming removed 6 bases at V and 4 bases at J, with 15 bases between. The CDR3 here is CASSYRGLGTEAFF. Written as DNA, the CDR3 is TGTGCCAGCAGCTATAGGGGATTAGGCACTGAAGCTTTCTTT.

This chain links TRBV19 with TRBJ1-1; TRBD1 aligns across 8 bases. Germline V CDR1 and CDR2: LNHDA, SQIVND (reference sequence). This CDR3 is 14 amino acids long. The trim removed 5 bases at V and 4 bases at J, leaving 6 bases unmatched. CDR3 in DNA: TGTGCCAGTAGTCTACAGGGGGAGGGCACTGAAGCTTTCTTT. This gives the protein CASSLQGEGTEAFF. Supplemented by reference TRBV19 and TRBJ1-1, the full variable domain reads DGGITQSPKYLFRKEGQNVTLSCEQNLNHDAMYWYRQDPGQGLRLIYYSQIVNDFQKGDIAEGYSVSREKKESFPLTVTSAQKNPTAFYLCASSLQGEGTEAFFGQGTRLTVV.

The chain recombines TRBV9 with TRBJ2-1; no clear D. Trimming stripped 0 bases from V and 8 bases from J, with 12 bases between. This CDR3 contains 14 residues. In germline, CDR1 is SGDLS, CDR2 YYNGEE. For the CDR3, the DNA is TGTGCCAGCAGCGTAGCCCTTTTTAGAGATGAGCAGTTCTTC. Amino acids: CASSVALFRDEQFF.

The chain links TRBV6-5 to TRBJ2-3; 9 positions agree with TRBD1. Germline trimming cut 8 bases from V and 8 bases from J; bases unmatched to any gene: 8. The germline gives CDR1 MNHEY, CDR2 SVGAGI. CDR3 length: 13 amino acids. CDR3 protein: CASRQGGKGTQYF. CDR3 in DNA: TGTGCCAGCCGACAGGGGGGCAAGGGTACGCAGTATTTT.

The chain carries TRBV9 and TRBJ2-5; TRBD2 might be the D (6 bases). The CDR3 extends over 14 amino acids. Trimming took off 2 bases at V and 1 base at J, with 9 bases between the two ends. The germline CDR1 and CDR2 sequences are SGDLS and YYNGEE. As DNA, the CDR3 is TGTGCCAGCAGCGTGGGGGGAACCCAAGAGACCCAGTACTTC. Protein sequence: CASSVGGTQETQYF.

The rearrangement links TRBV5-8 to TRBJ1-3; D might be TRBD1 (5 bases). The V and J ends lost 1 base and 2 bases respectively, with 7 bases between them. Germline-derived CDR1 and CDR2 are SGHTS and YDEGEE. The CDR3 loop spans 14 amino acids. DNA for the CDR3: TGTGCCAGCAGCTTGATCAGGGCTGGAAACACCATATATTTT. Encoded protein: CASSLIRAGNTIYF.

The rearrangement joins TRBV5-6 to TRBJ1-2; 9 bases agree with TRBD1. The junction had 5 bases not matched to a gene; V was cut back by 4 bases and J by 4 bases. Germline loops: CDR1 SGHDT, CDR2 YYEEEE. CDR3 size: 14 residues. The CDR3 sequence is CASSTWTGAYGYTF. The CDR3 DNA reads TGTGCCAGCAGCACATGGACAGGGGCCTATGGCTACACCTTC. The full variable domain, in which reference TRBV5-6 and TRBJ1-2 provide the parts outside the CDR3, is DAGVTQSPTHLIKTRGQQVTLRCSPKSGHDTVSWYQQALGQGPQFIFQYYEEEERQRGNFPDRFSGHQFPNYSSELNVNALLLGDSALYLCASSTWTGAYGYTFGSGTRLTVV.

The chain recombines TRBV2 with TRBJ2-4; 8 bases match TRBD2. V shed 0 bases and J 7 bases; nucleotides not matched to a gene: 5. The CDR3 is 15 residues long. In germline, CDR1 is SNHLY, CDR2 FYNNEI. CDR3 region: CASSEARGVSNIQYF. For the CDR3, the DNA is TGTGCCAGCAGTGAAGCGCGGGGGGTATCTAACATTCAGTACTTC.

The J gene is TRBJ2-4, the V gene TRBV5-1; TRBD2 is a possible D gene (6 bases). The CDR3 length is 13 residues. Germline CDR1 SGHRS, CDR2 YFSETQ. V was trimmed by 0 bases and J by 9 bases, leaving 10 bases between them. The CDR3 nucleotides are TGCGCCAGCAGCTTGGGTAGGGGAGGCATTCAGTACTTC. Translated: CASSLGRGGIQYF.

The chain is built from TRBV27 and TRBJ2-7; TRBD1 aligns across 9 bases. This CDR3 is 15 amino acids long. Looked up from germline, CDR1 is MNHEY and CDR2 is SMNVEV (reference sequence). V lost 5 bases, J lost 3 bases, and 8 bases stayed unmatched. CDR3 in amino acids: CASSVRGQGFYEQYF. DNA for the CDR3: TGTGCCAGCAGTGTGAGGGGACAGGGATTCTACGAGCAGTACTTC.

The chain couples TRBV7-2 to TRBJ2-2; 11 bases fit TRBD2. The CDR3 extends over 16 amino acids. The germline CDR1 and CDR2 sequences are SGHTA and FQGNSA. With 6 bases clipped from V and 5 bases from J, the junction kept 8 bases outside the gene matches. CDR3 in DNA: TGTGCCAGCAGTCCCCGGTTAGCGGGGGGGACCGGGGAGCTGTTTTTT. Amino acids: CASSPRLAGGTGELFF.

The J gene is TRBJ2-1, the V gene TRBV6-5; 10 bases agree with TRBD2. Germline assignment: CDR1 MNHEY and CDR2 SVGAGI. CDR3 length: 13 amino acids. Losses at the gene ends were 11 bases for V and 9 bases for J; bases not matched to a gene: 10. CDR3 amino acids: CAVALAGASEQFF. CDR3 bases: TGTGCCGTAGCCCTAGCGGGAGCATCTGAGCAGTTCTTC.

This chain uses TRBV5-1 with TRBJ1-2, with TRBD1 matching 9 bases. V lost 5 bases and J lost 6; bases outside the gene matches: 11. CDR1 SGHRS and CDR2 YFSETQ come from the germline V gene. CDR3 length: 15 amino acids. CDR3 DNA sequence: TGCGCCAGCAGTTCCCCGGGACAGGGAGGAAATGGCTACACCTTC. Translated, it gives CASSSPGQGGNGYTF.

The chain couples TRBV6-5 to TRBJ1-1; a possible D gene is TRBD1 (5 bases). The V end lost 7 bases, the J end lost 0 bases, and 9 bases lay between the germline ends. This CDR3 has 13 residues. CDR1 and CDR2 (germline): MNHEY, SVGAGI. CDR3 amino acids: CASIKGLNTEAFF. The CDR3 coding sequence is TGTGCCAGCATCAAGGGGCTGAACACTGAAGCTTTCTTT.

The chain combines TRBV7-6 with TRBJ2-3, with D perhaps matching TRBD2 (5 bases). The CDR3 has 16 amino acids. The germline V gene has CDR1 SGHVS and CDR2 FNYEAQ. Trimming removed 4 bases from V and 3 bases from J, with 17 bases in between. CDR3 amino acids: CASSSLGGGRTDTQYF. Written as DNA, the CDR3 is TGTGCCAGCAGCTCCCTAGGCGGAGGCAGGACAGATACGCAGTATTTT. The entire variable domain, with the rest obtained from reference TRBV7-6 and TRBJ2-3, is as follows: GAGVSQSPRYKVTKRGQDVALRCDPISGHVSLYWYRQALGQGPEFLTYFNYEAQQDKSGLPNDRFSAERPEGSISTLTIQRTEQRDSAMYRCASSSLGGGRTDTQYFGPGTRLTVL.

V is TRBV30 and J is TRBJ1-1; a weak D match, TRBD1 (6 bases). Germline lookup yields CDR1 GTSNPN and CDR2 SVGIG (reference sequence). Trimming stripped 1 base from V and 11 bases from J, with 14 bases between. The CDR3 has 12 amino acids. The CDR3 protein is CAWSEEGRGAFF. The CDR3 DNA follows: TGTGCCTGGAGTGAAGAGGGCAGGGGTGCTTTCTTT. The full variable domain, its missing parts supplied by reference TRBV30 and TRBJ1-1, is SQTIHQWPATLVQPVGSPLSLECTVEGTSNPNLYWYRQAAGRGLQLLFYSVGIGQISSEVPQNLSASRPQDRQFILSSKKLLLSDSGFYLCAWSEEGRGAFFGQGTRLTVV.

This chain connects TRBV4-1 to TRBJ2-1, with 9 bases that match TRBD2. Germline V CDR1 and CDR2: MGHRA, YSYEKL. V lost 3 bases and J lost 0; bases outside the gene matches: 3. This CDR3 has 16 residues. CDR3 DNA: TGCGCCAGCAGCCAGACTAGCGGAGTCTCCTACAATGAGCAGTTCTTC. Encoded protein: CASSQTSGVSYNEQFF.

For the CDR3, the DNA is TGTGCCAGCAGTGAAGGCGACACATTTTATGGCTACACCTTC. Protein product: CASSEGDTFYGYTF. V and J are TRBV6-1 and TRBJ1-2; D gene unclear. CDR1 MNHNS and CDR2 SASEGT come from the germline V gene. Trimming shortened V by 1 base and J by 5 bases, and 11 bases separated the two germline ends. This CDR3 contains 14 residues.

Comments on this clone: This sample also contains other DNA sequences that code for the same CDR3. The V call is TRBV2, the J call TRBJ2-7; 9 bases align to TRBD1. The germline gives CDR1 SNHLY, CDR2 FYNNEI. The CDR3 spans 13 residues. V was pared by 6 bases and J by 1 base, with 1 base of the junction left unmatched. Here the CDR3 DNA reads TGTGCCAGCAGCGGGACAGGGTCCTACGAGCAGTACGTC. Protein product: CASSGTGSYEQYV.

Only one count was recorded for this clone. The J gene is TRBJ2-6, the V gene TRBV23-1; tentative D call: TRBD1 (5 bases). TRBV23-1 is an ORF, and what it does is uncertain. The CDR3 contains 14 residues. Trimming took 3 bases from V and 15 from J, leaving 18 bases between them. Written as DNA, the CDR3 is TGCGCCAGCAGTCACCAGGGCCCGAATAAGGACCTGACTTTC. This gives the protein CASSHQGPNKDLTF.

This clone came up a few times. The V call is TRBV2, the J call TRBJ2-2; the D gene is possibly TRBD2 (5 bases). CDR3 length: 15 residues. V gave up 5 bases and J gave up 5 bases, with 15 bases separating them. Germline V gives CDR1 SNHLY, CDR2 FYNNEI. This chain's CDR3 is CASSSRVTLTGELFF. The DNA of the CDR3 is TGTGCCAGCAGTTCGAGGGTAACGCTGACCGGGGAGCTGTTTTTT.

The rearrangement uses TRBV18 and TRBJ1-1; 10 bases match TRBD1. The CDR3 has 15 residues. After removal of 4 bases from V and 0 bases from J, the junction contained 2 bases not matched to a gene. CDR1 and CDR2 from the germline V gene are KGHSH and LQKENI. The CDR3 sequence: CASSRGQGMNTEAFF. The CDR3, as DNA: TGTGCCAGCTCACGGGGACAGGGGATGAACACTGAAGCTTTCTTT.